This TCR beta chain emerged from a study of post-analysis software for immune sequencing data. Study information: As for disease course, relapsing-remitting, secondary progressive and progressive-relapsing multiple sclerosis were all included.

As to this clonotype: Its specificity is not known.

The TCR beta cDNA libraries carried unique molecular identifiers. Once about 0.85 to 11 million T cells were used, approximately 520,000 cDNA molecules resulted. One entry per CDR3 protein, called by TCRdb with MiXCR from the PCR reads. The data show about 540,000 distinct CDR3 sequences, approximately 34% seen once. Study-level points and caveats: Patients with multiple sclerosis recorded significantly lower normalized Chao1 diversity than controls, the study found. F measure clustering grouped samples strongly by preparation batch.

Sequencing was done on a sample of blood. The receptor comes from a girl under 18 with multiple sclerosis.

CDR3 DNA sequence: TGTGCCAGCAGACGGACAGGGTCTGGGCACAATGAGCAGTTCTTC. Translated: CASRRTGSGHNEQFF. The V gene is TRBV5-5, the J gene TRBJ2-1; TRBD1 matches at 8 bases. The trim removed 5 bases at V and 5 bases at J, leaving 9 bases unmatched. This CDR3 has 15 residues. Germline CDR1 is SGHKS and CDR2 is YYEKEE (reference sequence).